The next 20 T cell receptor beta chains were all read from a single sample in a study of cytomegalovirus exposure and HLA in healthy donors. The primer mix had 60 Vbeta and 13 Jbeta primers. TCRdb's table, derived via immunoSEQ multiplex PCR, lists solely in-frame clones and lacks some. The repertoire table contains 56,000 or so clones. Sequenced sample: PBMCs. The receptors here all came from a middle-aged man in good health and CMV-seropositive.

V and J are TRBV2 and TRBJ1-2, with D possibly TRBD1 on 6 matching bases. Trimming stripped 4 bases from V and 5 bases from J, with 11 bases between. CDR1 is SNHLY and CDR2 is FYNNEI in the germline V gene. The CDR3 contains 13 residues. CDR3 in amino acids: CASSGGTFYGYTF. In DNA, the CDR3 is TGTGCCAGCAGTGGGGGGACATTTTATGGCTACACCTTC.

This sequence joins TRBV7-3 and TRBJ1-3; no definite D call. The CDR3 spans 15 residues. From germline, CDR1 is SGHTA and CDR2 FQGTGA. V gave up 5 bases and J gave up 4 bases, with 15 bases separating them. Written as DNA, the CDR3 is TGTGCCAGCAGCCCCGACTCGTCGGGGGGAAACACCATATATTTT. Translated, it gives CASSPDSSGGNTIYF. The whole variable domain, remainder taken from reference TRBV7-3 and TRBJ1-3, is GAGVSQTPSNKVTEKGKYVELRCDPISGHTALYWYRQSLGQGPEFLIYFQGTGAADDSGLPNDRFFAVRPEGSVSTLKIQRTERGDSAVYLCASSPDSSGGNTIYFGEGSWLTVV.

V gene TRBV6-1 combines with J gene TRBJ2-7; 11 nucleotides align to TRBD1. CDR1 is MNHNS, CDR2 SASEGT, per germline. The V and J ends lost 3 bases and 5 bases, in that order; junction bases with no gene match: 12. This CDR3 is built from 17 residues. Here the CDR3 DNA reads TGTGCCAGCAGTGACCGCCGGGACAGGGGGTTTCGCGACGAGCAGTACTTC. Its translation: CASSDRRDRGFRDEQYF.

V gene TRBV11-2 combines with J gene TRBJ2-5, with D perhaps TRBD1 (6 bases). CDR1 is SGHAT, CDR2 FQNNGV, per germline. Trimming took off 1 base at V and 7 bases at J, with 13 bases between the two ends. CDR3 size: 14 residues. The DNA for the CDR3 is TGTGCCAGCAGCTTAGGGGGGAGAGGGGGGACCCAGTACTTC. Residues: CASSLGGRGGTQYF.

The chain couples TRBV6-1 to TRBJ1-4, with 7 bases matching TRBD1. The V segment lost 8 bases and the J segment 8 bases; nucleotides outside the gene matches: 8. CDR1 and CDR2 (germline): MNHNS, SASEGT. The CDR3 is made up of 13 amino acids. The CDR3 DNA reads as TGTGCCAGCGATAACCAGGGGGGCGAAAAACTGTTTTTT. This encodes CASDNQGGEKLFF.

The J gene is TRBJ2-5, the V gene TRBV4-2; no firm D call. CDR1 LGHNA and CDR2 YNFKEQ come from the germline V gene. This CDR3 comprises 18 residues. The germline V and J ends were trimmed by 0 bases and 4 bases, with 21 bases remaining between them. The CDR3 nucleotides are TGTGCCAGCAGCCAAGAAGGCCACGGCCTCCCCTCAGGAGAGACCCAGTACTTC. Protein sequence: CASSQEGHGLPSGETQYF.

J is TRBJ1-1 and V is TRBV6-1; 12 nucleotides align to TRBD1. The CDR3 sequence is 14 residues long. Per germline, CDR1 MNHNS and CDR2 SASEGT. V lost 7 bases, J lost 5 bases, and 5 bases stayed unmatched. In nucleotides, the CDR3 is TGTGCCAGCATGTGGGACAGGGGGCGAACTGAAGCTTTCTTT. It yields the protein CASMWDRGRTEAFF.

The chain combines TRBV5-6 with TRBJ2-4, with 8 bases that match TRBD2. This CDR3 is built from 16 residues. The junction had 8 bases not matched to a gene; V was cut back by 0 bases and J by 6 bases. Per germline, CDR1 SGHDT and CDR2 YYEEEE. This chain's CDR3 is CASSLETGGFANIQYF. The DNA for the CDR3 is TGTGCCAGCAGCTTGGAGACGGGAGGGTTTGCAAACATTCAGTACTTC. The entire variable domain, with the rest obtained from reference TRBV5-6 and TRBJ2-4, is as follows: DAGVTQSPTHLIKTRGQQVTLRCSPKSGHDTVSWYQQALGQGPQFIFQYYEEEERQRGNFPDRFSGHQFPNYSSELNVNALLLGDSALYLCASSLETGGFANIQYFGAGTRLSVL.

CDR3 sequence reads: CASSWNRENNSPLHF. CDR3 DNA sequence: TGTGCCAGCAGCTGGAACAGGGAAAATAATTCACCCCTCCACTTT. The chain couples TRBV7-9 to TRBJ1-6; D is perhaps TRBD1 (6 bases). CDR1 is SEHNR, CDR2 FQNEAQ, per germline (reference sequence). The CDR3 runs 15 residues. V gave up 4 bases and J gave up 5 bases, with 12 bases separating them.

This chain links TRBV29-1 with TRBJ2-6, with D possibly matching TRBD2 (5 bases). Germline lookup yields CDR1 SQVTM and CDR2 ANQGSEA. The CDR3 has 13 residues. Trimming left V 5 bases short and J 3 bases short, with 8 bases between. This chain's CDR3 is CSVPEDGANVLTF. DNA for the CDR3: TGCAGCGTTCCGGAGGATGGGGCCAACGTCCTGACTTTC.

The chain joins TRBV6-6 to TRBJ1-2, with D possibly TRBD1 on 6 matching bases. The CDR3 totals 14 residues. CDR1 MNHNY and CDR2 SVGAGI come from the germline V gene (reference sequence). The V end lost 6 bases, the J end lost 4 bases, and 15 bases lay between the germline ends. CDR3 region: CASSPADRFYGYTF. CDR3 nucleotides: TGTGCCAGCAGCCCCGCGGACAGATTCTATGGCTACACCTTC.

The chain couples TRBV18 to TRBJ1-6; TRBD1 agrees at 11 bases. Germline assignment: CDR1 KGHSH and CDR2 LQKENI. The CDR3 sequence is 16 residues long. J lost 9 bases, V lost 4 bases, and 8 bases had no gene match. The CDR3 DNA reads TGTGCCAGCTCACAGGCCCGGGGGACAGGGGGTTCACCCCTCCACTTT. This codes for CASSQARGTGGSPLHF.

The genes are TRBV5-1 and TRBJ2-7, with D possibly being TRBD1 (6 bases). V was shortened by 4 bases and J by 7 bases, with 24 bases between the two germline ends. Germline V gene data show CDR1 as SGHRS and CDR2 as YFSETQ. The CDR3 runs 16 residues. DNA for the CDR3: TGCGCCAGCAGCCTAACCCGAGACAGGTCTTCCCTGGAGCAGTACTTC. Translating gives CASSLTRDRSSLEQYF.

The V call is TRBV27, the J call TRBJ1-1, with 7 bases lining up with TRBD1. Trimming took 6 bases from V and 4 from J; bases not matched to a gene: 11. Germline V gene sequence: CDR1 MNHEY, CDR2 SMNVEV (reference sequence). This CDR3 spans 15 amino acids. This CDR3 reads CASRGVQGFGTEAFF. In DNA, the CDR3 is TGTGCCAGCAGGGGAGTACAGGGGTTTGGCACTGAAGCTTTCTTT.

V gene TRBV7-8 combines with J gene TRBJ1-1, with D unresolved. V was pared by 2 bases and J by 0 bases, with 4 bases between. The length of the CDR3 is 13 residues. Germline V gives CDR1 SGHVS, CDR2 FQNEAQ. CDR3 nucleotide sequence: TGTGCCAGCAGCTTACCAGTGAACACTGAAGCTTTCTTT. Translating gives CASSLPVNTEAFF.

For this clone: Compared with germline, one end of the junction differs, possibly owing to a read error. The chain has TRBV6-6 and TRBJ1-1, with D possibly being TRBD1 (5 bases). Per germline, CDR1 MNHNY and CDR2 SVGAGI (reference sequence). The CDR3 is made up of 11 amino acids. CDR3 in amino acids: CASREGVHPRF. Here the CDR3 DNA reads TGTGCCAGCAGGGAAGGGGTTCACCCGCGGTTT.

The chain carries TRBV28 and TRBJ2-7; D unclear. The CDR3 contains 11 residues. Germline-derived CDR1 and CDR2 are MDHEN and SYDVKM. The V end was cut by 10 bases, the J end by 3 bases, with 10 bases between. The CDR3 DNA reads TGTGCCACCTCCCTGTACTACGAGCAGTACTTC. Encoded protein: CATSLYYEQYF.

This rearrangement joins TRBV13 to TRBJ2-7; 12 nucleotides align to TRBD2. Losses at the gene ends were 4 bases for V and 6 bases for J; bases not matched to a gene: 4. This CDR3 spans 14 amino acids. CDR1 PRHDT and CDR2 FYEKMQ come from the germline V gene (reference sequence). This CDR3 reads CASSWGLAGGEQYF. In DNA, the CDR3 is TGTGCCAGCAGCTGGGGACTAGCGGGCGGCGAGCAGTACTTC.

The V and J genes are TRBV11-2 and TRBJ2-7; no clear D gene. This CDR3 has 13 amino acids. Germline CDR1 SGHAT, CDR2 FQNNGV. Deletions cut 1 base from V and 3 bases from J, with 7 bases between. The CDR3 here is CASSLVQDYEQYF. The DNA of the CDR3 is TGTGCCAGCAGCTTAGTGCAGGACTACGAGCAGTACTTC.

V is TRBV4-1 and J is TRBJ1-3, with D possibly being TRBD1 (5 bases). Germline V gene lookup returns CDR1 MGHRA and CDR2 YSYEKL. V shed 9 bases and J shed 0 bases, with 12 bases lying between them. The CDR3 totals 14 residues. The CDR3 spells CASLGGDSGNTIYF. The CDR3 nucleotides are TGCGCCAGTCTCGGGGGGGACTCTGGAAACACCATATATTTT.